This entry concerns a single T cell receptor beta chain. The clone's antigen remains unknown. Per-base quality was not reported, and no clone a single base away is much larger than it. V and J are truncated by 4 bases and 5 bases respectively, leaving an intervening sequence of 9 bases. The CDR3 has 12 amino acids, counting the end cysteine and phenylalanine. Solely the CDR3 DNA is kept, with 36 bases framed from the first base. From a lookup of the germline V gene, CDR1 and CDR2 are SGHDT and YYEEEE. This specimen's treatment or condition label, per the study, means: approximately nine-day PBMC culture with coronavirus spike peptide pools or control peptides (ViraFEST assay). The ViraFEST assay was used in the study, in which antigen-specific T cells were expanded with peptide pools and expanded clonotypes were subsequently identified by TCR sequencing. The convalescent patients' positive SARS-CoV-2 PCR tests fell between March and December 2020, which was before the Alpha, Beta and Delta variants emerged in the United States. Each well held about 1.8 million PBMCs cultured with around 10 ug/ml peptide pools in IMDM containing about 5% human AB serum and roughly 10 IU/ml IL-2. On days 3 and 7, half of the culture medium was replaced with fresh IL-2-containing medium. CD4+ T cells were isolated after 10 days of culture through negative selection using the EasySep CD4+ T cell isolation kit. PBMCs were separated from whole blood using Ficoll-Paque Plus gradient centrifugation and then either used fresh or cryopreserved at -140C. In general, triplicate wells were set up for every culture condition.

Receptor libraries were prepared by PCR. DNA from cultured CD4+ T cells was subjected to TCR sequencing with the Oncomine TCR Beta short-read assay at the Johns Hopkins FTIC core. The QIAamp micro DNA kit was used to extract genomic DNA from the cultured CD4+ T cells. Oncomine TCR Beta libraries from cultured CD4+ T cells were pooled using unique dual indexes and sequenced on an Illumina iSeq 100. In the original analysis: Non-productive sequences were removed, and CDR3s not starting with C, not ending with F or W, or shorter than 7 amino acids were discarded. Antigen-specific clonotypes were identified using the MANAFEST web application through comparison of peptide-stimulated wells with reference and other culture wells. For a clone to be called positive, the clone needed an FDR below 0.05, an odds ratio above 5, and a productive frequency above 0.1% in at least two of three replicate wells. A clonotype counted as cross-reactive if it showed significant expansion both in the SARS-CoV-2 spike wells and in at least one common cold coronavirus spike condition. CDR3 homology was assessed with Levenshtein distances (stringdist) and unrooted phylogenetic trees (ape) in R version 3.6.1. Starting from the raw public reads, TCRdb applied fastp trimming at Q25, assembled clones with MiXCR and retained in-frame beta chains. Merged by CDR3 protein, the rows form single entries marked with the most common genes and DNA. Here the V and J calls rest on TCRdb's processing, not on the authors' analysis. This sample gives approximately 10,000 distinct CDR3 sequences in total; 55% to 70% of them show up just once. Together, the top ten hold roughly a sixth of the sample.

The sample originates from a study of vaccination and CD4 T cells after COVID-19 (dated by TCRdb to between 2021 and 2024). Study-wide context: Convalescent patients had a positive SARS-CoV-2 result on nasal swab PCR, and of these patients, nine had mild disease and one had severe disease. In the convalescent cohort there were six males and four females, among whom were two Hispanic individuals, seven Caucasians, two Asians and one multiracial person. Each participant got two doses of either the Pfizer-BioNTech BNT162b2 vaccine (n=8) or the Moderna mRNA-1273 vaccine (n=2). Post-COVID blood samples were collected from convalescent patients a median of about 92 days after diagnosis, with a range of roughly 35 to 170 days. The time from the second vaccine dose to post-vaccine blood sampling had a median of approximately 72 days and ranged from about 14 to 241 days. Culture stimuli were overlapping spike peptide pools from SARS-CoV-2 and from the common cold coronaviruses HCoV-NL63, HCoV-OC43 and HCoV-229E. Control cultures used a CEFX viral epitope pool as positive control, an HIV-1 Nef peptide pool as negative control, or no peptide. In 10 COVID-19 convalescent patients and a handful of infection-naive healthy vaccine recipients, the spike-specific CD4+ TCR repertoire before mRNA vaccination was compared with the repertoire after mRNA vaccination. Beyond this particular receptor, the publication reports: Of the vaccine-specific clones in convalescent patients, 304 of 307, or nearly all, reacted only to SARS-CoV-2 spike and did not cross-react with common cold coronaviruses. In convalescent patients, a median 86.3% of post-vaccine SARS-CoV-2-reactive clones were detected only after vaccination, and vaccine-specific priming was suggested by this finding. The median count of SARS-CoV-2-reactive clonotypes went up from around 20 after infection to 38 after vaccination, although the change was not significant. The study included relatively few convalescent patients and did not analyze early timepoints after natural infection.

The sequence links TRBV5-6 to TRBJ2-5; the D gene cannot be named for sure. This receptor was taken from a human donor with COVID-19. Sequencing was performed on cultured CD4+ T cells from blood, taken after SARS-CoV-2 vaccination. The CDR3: CASSELVETQYF. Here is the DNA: TGTGCCAGCAGCGAGCTGGTGGAGACCCAGTACTTC.